The 19 T cell receptor beta chains presented below share a single source sample, sequenced in a study of shared clonotypes between healthy human individuals. Sequencing was performed with immunoSEQ multiplex PCR; in TCRdb, only in-frame clones are kept and a portion is missing. The table shows hundreds of thousands of clones, with roughly 70% occurring only once. Material for sequencing was memory CD4+ T cells sorted from blood. Subset specified: CD45RA-negative fraction. These receptors were obtained from a young woman in good health.

The V gene is TRBV19, the J gene TRBJ1-3, with D possibly being TRBD1 (5 bases). This CDR3 is built from 15 residues. CDR1 and CDR2 (germline): LNHDA, SQIVND (reference sequence). This chain's CDR3 is CATARQGDSGNTIYF. In DNA form, the CDR3 reads TGTGCGACAGCGCGGCAGGGAGACTCTGGAAACACCATATATTTT.

In regard to this clone: This sequence is one base from a far larger clone and is likely a read error. Other DNA sequences of this sample code for an identical CDR3. V is TRBV7-2 and J is TRBJ2-5, with no clear D. V lost 0 bases to trimming and J lost 5 bases, with 1 base between them. The CDR3 totals 11 residues. Germline V gives CDR1 SGHTA, CDR2 FQGNSA. CDR3 DNA sequence: TGTGCCAGCAGCTTAGCGGAGACCCAGTACTTC. Its protein product is CASSLAETQYF.

This clone has only one observation. The chain joins TRBV18 to TRBJ2-1; D unclear. This CDR3 has 14 amino acids. In germline, CDR1 is KGHSH, CDR2 LQKENI. With 0 bases removed from V and 8 bases from J, the gap between germline ends came to 11 bases. The CDR3 coding sequence is TGTGCCAGCTCACCACCGTCCCCCAACGATGAGCAGTTCTTC. Translated, it gives CASSPPSPNDEQFF.

This clone appeared once. The rearrangement uses TRBV6-1 and TRBJ2-1; 12 bases are shared with TRBD2. The CDR3 runs 16 residues. V was clipped by 4 bases and J by 7 bases; unmatched bases: 8. CDR1 and CDR2 from the germline V gene are MNHNS and SASEGT. The CDR3 spells CASSGLAGVGGNEQFF. The CDR3 DNA is TGTGCCAGCAGTGGACTAGCGGGAGTAGGGGGGAATGAGCAGTTCTTC.

The CDR3 region has the DNA TGTGCCAGCAGCTTGGGTAGGGACAATGAGCAGTTCTTC. Residues: CASSLGRDNEQFF. V and J are TRBV7-8 and TRBJ2-1, with no clear D. The CDR3 runs to 13 residues. The V end was cut by 3 bases, the J end by 5 bases, with 8 bases between. Germline loops: CDR1 SGHVS, CDR2 FQNEAQ.

J is TRBJ1-1 and V is TRBV2; TRBD1 matches at 7 bases. The junction had 5 bases not matched to a gene; V was cut back by 0 bases and J by 4 bases. The CDR3 sequence is 15 residues long. Germline values: CDR1 SNHLY, CDR2 FYNNEI. CDR3 protein: CASSEAEGATTEAFF. The CDR3 coding sequence is TGTGCCAGCAGTGAAGCCGAGGGGGCGACCACTGAAGCTTTCTTT.

This clone has only one observation. J is TRBJ2-2 and V is TRBV4-2; TRBD2 matches 7 bases. CDR1 and CDR2 from the germline V gene are LGHNA and YNFKEQ. The CDR3 contains 18 residues. V gave up 0 bases and J gave up 6 bases; unmatched junction bases: 13. In nucleotides, the CDR3 is TGTGCCAGCAGCCAAGATCAGACTAGCCGACTTTTGTCCGGGGAGCTGTTTTTT. Amino acid sequence: CASSQDQTSRLLSGELFF.

CDR3: CASQGQGASGANVLTF. As DNA, the CDR3 is TGTGCCAGCCAGGGACAGGGGGCATCTGGGGCCAACGTCCTGACTTTC. The rearrangement uses TRBV2 and TRBJ2-6, with 12 bases matching TRBD1. The V segment lost 8 bases and the J segment 1 base; nucleotides outside the gene matches: 3. CDR1 and CDR2 from the germline V gene are SNHLY and FYNNEI. The CDR3 runs to 16 residues.

The CDR3 DNA follows: TGTGCCACCAGCCCCCGACCCGGAGAGACCCAGTACTTC. Translation: CATSPRPGETQYF. The V gene is TRBV15, the J gene TRBJ2-5; D gene uncertain. The CDR3 consists of 13 residues. V lost 5 bases to trimming and J lost 4 bases, with 11 bases between them. Germline CDR1 reads LNHNV; CDR2 reads YYDKDF (reference sequence).

The chain is built from TRBV18 and TRBJ2-7; TRBD1 agrees at 9 bases. Trimming at V came to 3 bases and at J to 6 bases, leaving 3 bases not matched to a gene. CDR1 KGHSH and CDR2 LQKENI come from the germline V gene. The CDR3 sequence is 13 residues long. For the CDR3, the DNA is TGTGCCAGCTCACCCGGGACAGGGTCCGAGCAGTACTTC. It encodes CASSPGTGSEQYF.

CDR3 loop: CAWTSGQVQFF. CDR3 nucleotides: TGTGCCTGGACCTCCGGTCAGGTACAGTTCTTC. The chain joins TRBV30 to TRBJ2-1; the D is unclear. Trimming left V 4 bases short and J 13 bases short, with 14 bases between. Per the germline V gene, CDR1 is GTSNPN and CDR2 is SVGIG (reference sequence). The CDR3 is made up of 11 amino acids.

This clone has at least ten counts. The chain employs TRBV2 and TRBJ1-5; the D gene is possibly TRBD1 (6 bases). Germline assignment: CDR1 SNHLY and CDR2 FYNNEI. The V end lost 1 base, the J end lost 4 bases, and 11 bases lay between the germline ends. The CDR3 spans 15 residues. The CDR3 sequence: CASSEERGHNQPQHF. CDR3 DNA: TGTGCCAGCAGTGAAGAGAGGGGACATAATCAGCCCCAGCATTTT.

This clone appeared a few times. The genes are TRBV2 and TRBJ1-5, with D tentatively TRBD1 (5 bases). CDR3 length equals 14 residues. V was shortened by 7 bases and J by 5 bases, with 15 bases between the two germline ends. Germline values: CDR1 SNHLY, CDR2 FYNNEI. The chain's CDR3 is CASTTNSGDQPQHF. The DNA for the CDR3 is TGTGCCAGCACCACAAACTCGGGGGATCAGCCCCAGCATTTT.

This chain uses TRBV13 with TRBJ2-1; 10 bases align to TRBD2. The ends lost 4 bases at V and 8 bases at J; junction bases unmatched: 8. CDR3 length: 15 residues. Germline values: CDR1 PRHDT, CDR2 FYEKMQ (reference sequence). The CDR3 bases are TGTGCCAGCAGCTCACTAGCGGGAAGTATCTATGAGCAGTTCTTC. Translation gives CASSSLAGSIYEQFF.

This clone came up once. This sequence joins TRBV4-1 and TRBJ1-3; perhaps TRBD1 as D (5 bases). Trimming shortened V by 4 bases and J by 0 bases, and 10 bases separated the two germline ends. The CDR3 has 15 residues. Per germline, CDR1 MGHRA and CDR2 YSYEKL. The CDR3 DNA is TGCGCCAGCAGCCGTTTGGGGGGCTCTGGAAACACCATATATTTT. Residues: CASSRLGGSGNTIYF.

The chain combines TRBV4-2 with TRBJ1-2; 10 bases are a match to TRBD1. There are 17 residues in the CDR3. Germline values: CDR1 LGHNA, CDR2 YNFKEQ. V gave up 4 bases and J gave up 2 bases; unmatched junction bases: 10. CDR3 region: CASSPRDRGPRNYGYTF. As DNA, the CDR3 is TGTGCCAGCAGCCCCCGGGACAGGGGCCCTAGGAACTATGGCTACACCTTC.

The genes are TRBV5-5 and TRBJ2-3; 10 positions agree with TRBD2. V trimming: 2 bases; J trimming: 8 bases; junction bases outside the gene matches: 17. This CDR3 is 18 amino acids long. Germline V gene data show CDR1 as SGHKS and CDR2 as YYEKEE (reference sequence). The CDR3 nucleotides read TGTGCCAGCAGCTTCTCTGTGACTAGCGGGTTTCAAAGCGGTACGCAGTATTTT. Translated, it gives CASSFSVTSGFQSGTQYF.

V is TRBV5-1 and J is TRBJ2-1, with D possibly TRBD1 on 6 matching bases. V lost 0 bases, J lost 6 bases, and 13 bases lay in between. Germline V CDR1 and CDR2: SGHRS, YFSETQ. CDR3 length: 15 amino acids. This chain's CDR3 is CASSLGDTSGNEQFF. The CDR3 bases are TGCGCCAGCAGCTTGGGGGACACCTCGGGCAATGAGCAGTTCTTC.

The CDR3 DNA follows: TGTGCCAGCAGCCAAGAAGGCGGCTCCTACAATGAGCAGTTCTTC. Translating gives CASSQEGGSYNEQFF. The V call is TRBV4-2, the J call TRBJ2-1; the D is unclear. The germline CDR1 and CDR2 sequences are LGHNA and YNFKEQ. V was cut by 0 bases and J by 0 bases, with 6 bases left in between. This CDR3 has 15 amino acids.